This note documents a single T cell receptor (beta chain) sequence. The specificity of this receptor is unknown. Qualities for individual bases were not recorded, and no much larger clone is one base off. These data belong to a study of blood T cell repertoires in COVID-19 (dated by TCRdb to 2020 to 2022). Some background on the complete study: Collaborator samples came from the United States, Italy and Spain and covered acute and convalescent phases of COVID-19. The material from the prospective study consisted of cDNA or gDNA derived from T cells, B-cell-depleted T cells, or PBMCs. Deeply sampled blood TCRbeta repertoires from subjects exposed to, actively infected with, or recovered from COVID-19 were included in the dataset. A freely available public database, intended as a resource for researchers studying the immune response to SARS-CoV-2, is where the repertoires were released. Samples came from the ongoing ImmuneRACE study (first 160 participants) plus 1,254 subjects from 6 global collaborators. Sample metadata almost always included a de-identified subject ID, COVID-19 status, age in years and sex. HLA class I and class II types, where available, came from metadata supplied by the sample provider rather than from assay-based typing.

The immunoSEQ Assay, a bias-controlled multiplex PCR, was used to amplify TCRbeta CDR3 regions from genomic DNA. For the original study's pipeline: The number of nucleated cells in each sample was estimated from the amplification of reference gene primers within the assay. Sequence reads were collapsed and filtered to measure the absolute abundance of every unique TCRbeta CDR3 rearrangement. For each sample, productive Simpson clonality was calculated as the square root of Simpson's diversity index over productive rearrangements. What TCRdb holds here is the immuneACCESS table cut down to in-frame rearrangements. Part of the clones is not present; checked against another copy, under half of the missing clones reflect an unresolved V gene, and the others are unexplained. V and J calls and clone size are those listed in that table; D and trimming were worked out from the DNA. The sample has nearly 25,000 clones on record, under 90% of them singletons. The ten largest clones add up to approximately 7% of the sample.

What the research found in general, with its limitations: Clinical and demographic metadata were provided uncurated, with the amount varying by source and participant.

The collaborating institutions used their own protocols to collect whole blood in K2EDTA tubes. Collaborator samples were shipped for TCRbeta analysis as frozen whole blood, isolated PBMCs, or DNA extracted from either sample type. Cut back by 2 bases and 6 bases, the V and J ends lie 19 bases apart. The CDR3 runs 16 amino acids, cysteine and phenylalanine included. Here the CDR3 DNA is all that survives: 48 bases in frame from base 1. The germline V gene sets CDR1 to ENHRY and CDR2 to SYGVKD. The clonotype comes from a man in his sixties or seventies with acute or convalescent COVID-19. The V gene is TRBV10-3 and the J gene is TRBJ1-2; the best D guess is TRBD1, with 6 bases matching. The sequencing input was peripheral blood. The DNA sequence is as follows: TGTGCCATCAGTGAGGGGGTGGCGCCAGGGGTGAATGGCTACACCTTC. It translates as CAISEGVAPGVNGYTF.